The 31 T cell receptor beta chains given below trace back to one sample, sequenced in a study of blood T cell repertoires in COVID-19. The table came from immunoSEQ multiplex PCR; TCRdb's copy has only in-frame clones and leaves some out. The sample consists of some 120,000 clones, roughly four fifths of them appearing once. The sample taken for sequencing was peripheral blood. These receptors originate from a man between 25 and 39 years old with COVID-19, enrolled during active disease.

This chain joins TRBV12-3 or TRBV12-4 and TRBJ1-1, with 7 bases aligning to TRBD1. The CDR3 spans 11 residues. Trimming removed 4 bases from V and 10 bases from J; junction bases left unmatched: 3. The CDR3 DNA reads TGTGCCAGCAGTTCGACAGGGAGAGCTTTCTTT. It translates to CASSSTGRAFF.

The sample holds a few counts of this clone. This sequence joins TRBV6-1 and TRBJ2-1; 9 bases are a match to TRBD2. The CDR3 is 15 residues long. CDR1 and CDR2 (germline): MNHNS, SASEGT. The V gene end was trimmed by 2 bases and the J gene end by 6 bases; junction bases not matched to a gene: 5. The CDR3 nucleotides are TGTGCCAGCAGTGAACTGGCGGGAGGGTTCAATGAGCAGTTCTTC. As protein: CASSELAGGFNEQFF.

The chain links TRBV27 to TRBJ2-7, with 8 bases fitting TRBD2. The trim removed 5 bases at V and 5 bases at J, leaving 17 bases unmatched. The germline CDR1 and CDR2 sequences are MNHEY and SMNVEV (reference sequence). The CDR3 length is 17 residues. CDR3 nucleotides: TGTGCCAGCAGTCGTAGGTTTAGCGGGACCGCCGGGGACGAGCAGTACTTC. It specifies CASSRRFSGTAGDEQYF.

V is TRBV12-3 or TRBV12-4 and J is TRBJ1-4, with unresolved D. The CDR3 contains 12 residues. Trimming shortened V by 9 bases and J by 4 bases, and 9 bases separated the two germline ends. CDR3 sequence (DNA): TGTGCCAGTTCCAGAAATAATGAAAAACTGTTTTTT. Protein product: CASSRNNEKLFF.

The gene calls are TRBV30 and TRBJ2-6; the match to TRBD2 covers 7 bases. Germline assignment: CDR1 GTSNPN and CDR2 SVGIG (reference sequence). This CDR3 region has 17 residues. V shed 0 bases and J 0 bases; nucleotides not matched to a gene: 5. The CDR3 protein is CAWSVTRTSSGANVLTF. The CDR3, as DNA: TGTGCCTGGAGTGTTACGCGGACTAGCTCTGGGGCCAACGTCCTGACTTTC.

V is TRBV29-1 and J is TRBJ1-1, with 8 nucleotides matching TRBD1. V was clipped by 7 bases and J by 1 base; unmatched bases: 5. Germline CDR1 and CDR2: SQVTM and ANQGSEA. The CDR3 length is 13 residues. For the CDR3, the DNA is TGCAGCGCGGACAGGGCGGAGAACACTGAAGCTTTCTTT. Its translation is CSADRAENTEAFF.

The chain carries TRBV6-5 and TRBJ2-1; 11 bases are a match to TRBD2. From germline, CDR1 is MNHEY and CDR2 SVGAGI. The ends lost 7 bases at V and 7 bases at J; junction bases unmatched: 6. The CDR3 spans 14 residues. The CDR3 DNA is TGTGCCAGCAAAGGGGCTAGCGGGGGGAATGAGCAGTTCTTC. It codes for CASKGASGGNEQFF.

V and J are TRBV6-5 and TRBJ1-5, with TRBD1 as a possible D gene (6 bases). The V end lost 6 bases, the J end lost 3 bases, and 15 bases lay between the germline ends. The CDR3 is made up of 15 amino acids. The germline CDR1 and CDR2 sequences are MNHEY and SVGAGI. This CDR3 reads CASRSQGLANQPQHF. The CDR3 DNA is TGTGCCAGCAGGAGCCAGGGGCTGGCCAATCAGCCCCAGCATTTT.

J is TRBJ2-1 and V is TRBV5-1, with 14 bases identical to TRBD2. The CDR3 length is 16 residues. V gave up 0 bases and J gave up 9 bases; unmatched junction bases: 5. Germline CDR1 reads SGHRS; CDR2 reads YFSETQ. The CDR3 spells CASSLAGTSGSGEQFF. As DNA, the CDR3 is TGCGCCAGCAGCTTGGCAGGGACTAGCGGGAGCGGTGAGCAGTTCTTC.

The chain joins TRBV19 to TRBJ2-3, with TRBD1 identical over 8 bases. The ends lost 6 bases at V and 4 bases at J; junction bases unmatched: 6. The germline V gene has CDR1 LNHDA and CDR2 SQIVND (reference sequence). This CDR3 is built from 14 residues. This CDR3 reads CASSDRGGSDTQYF. DNA for the CDR3: TGTGCCAGTAGCGACAGGGGCGGTTCAGATACGCAGTATTTT.

In nucleotides, the CDR3 is TGTGCCAGCAGTCCGGCCTACGAGCAGTACTTC. Residues: CASSPAYEQYF. The chain couples TRBV12-3 or TRBV12-4 to TRBJ2-7, with D unclear. CDR3 length: 11 amino acids. V dropped 5 bases and J dropped 2 bases, with 4 bases sitting between them.

The V and J genes are TRBV7-9 and TRBJ2-5; 11 bases line up with TRBD1. The V gene's germline CDR1 is SEHNR and CDR2 FQNEAQ (reference sequence). V trimming: 5 bases; J trimming: 5 bases; junction bases outside the gene matches: 10. The CDR3 is made up of 16 amino acids. The CDR3 loop is CASSRDRGFGMETQYF. The CDR3, as DNA: TGTGCCAGCAGCAGGGACAGGGGGTTTGGAATGGAGACCCAGTACTTC. The full variable domain, completed using reference TRBV7-9 and TRBJ2-5, is DTGVSQNPRHKITKRGQNVTFRCDPISEHNRLYWYRQTLGQGPEFLTYFQNEAQLEKSRLLSDRFSAERPKGSFSTLEIQRTEQGDSAMYLCASSRDRGFGMETQYFGPGTRLLVL.

V gene TRBV19 combines with J gene TRBJ1-1; 9 bases match TRBD1. The V and J ends lost 7 bases and 10 bases, in that order; junction bases with no gene match: 10. The CDR3 spans 13 residues. Germline V gives CDR1 LNHDA, CDR2 SQIVND (reference sequence). Here the CDR3 DNA reads TGTGCCAGTATAGAATCCCTGGACAGGGGAGCTTTCTTT. Its protein product is CASIESLDRGAFF.

This chain uses TRBV5-1 with TRBJ1-1; 8 bases map to TRBD1. The CDR3 is 14 amino acids. Trimming took 0 bases from V and 7 from J; bases not matched to a gene: 5. Germline assignment: CDR1 SGHRS and CDR2 YFSETQ. The CDR3 DNA is TGCGCCAGCAGCTTGGGACAGGGGTTTAGTGAAGCTTTCTTT. Its protein product is CASSLGQGFSEAFF. Looking up the rest from reference TRBV5-1 and TRBJ1-1 gives the full variable domain: KAGVTQTPRYLIKTRGQQVTLSCSPISGHRSVSWYQQTPGQGLQFLFEYFSETQRNKGNFPGRFSGRQFSNSRSEMNVSTLELGDSALYLCASSLGQGFSEAFFGQGTRLTVV.

In DNA, the CDR3 is TGTGCCAGCAGCCAATCGCGACATGCAACTAATGAAAAACTGTTTTTT. Translating gives CASSQSRHATNEKLFF. The V and J genes are TRBV7-9 and TRBJ1-4; D is uncertain. Per the germline V gene, CDR1 is SEHNR and CDR2 is FQNEAQ (reference sequence). This CDR3 region has 16 residues. V lost 5 bases to trimming and J lost 0 bases, with 13 bases between them.

The chain has TRBV19 and TRBJ2-5, with a possible D match to TRBD1 (5 bases). The CDR3 totals 13 residues. V lost 6 bases and J lost 7, with 15 bases in between. The V gene's germline CDR1 is LNHDA and CDR2 SQIVND (reference sequence). The CDR3 DNA sequence: TGTGCCAGTAGCTCCCGGGCAGGGTGGACCCAGTACTTC. This codes for CASSSRAGWTQYF.

V is TRBV19 and J is TRBJ2-1, with D perhaps matching TRBD1 (6 bases). The CDR3 has 11 residues. CDR1 and CDR2 from the germline V gene are LNHDA and SQIVND (reference sequence). Trimming shortened V by 5 bases and J by 8 bases, and 7 bases separated the two germline ends. The CDR3 spells CASSWGHEQFF. CDR3 nucleotide sequence: TGTGCCAGTAGTTGGGGGCATGAGCAGTTCTTC.

This clone showed up just once. V and J are TRBV3-1 (or the pseudogene TRBV3-2) and TRBJ1-3, with D hard to call. V lost 1 base, J lost 0 bases, and 4 bases lay in between. The length of the CDR3 is 14 residues. From germline, CDR1 is LGHDT and CDR2 YNNKEL (reference sequence). The CDR3 DNA reads TGTGCCAGCAGCCAAGGGAGCTCTGGAAACACCATATATTTT. Encoded protein: CASSQGSSGNTIYF.

The chain carries TRBV28 and TRBJ2-7; a possible D gene is TRBD2 (5 bases). The length of the CDR3 is 13 residues. Trimming left V 8 bases short and J 3 bases short, with 14 bases between. Germline V lookup: CDR1 MDHEN, CDR2 SYDVKM. CDR3 sequence reads: CASGSGKGYEQYF. The CDR3 DNA reads TGTGCCAGCGGGAGTGGTAAAGGCTACGAGCAGTACTTC.

This clone was counted a few times. V is TRBV30 and J is TRBJ2-1; 9 nucleotides line up with TRBD1. Per the germline V gene, CDR1 is GTSNPN and CDR2 is SVGIG (reference sequence). The CDR3 runs 13 residues. V was pared by 2 bases and J by 7 bases, with 3 bases of the junction left unmatched. The CDR3: CAWSPGQGNEQFF. DNA of the CDR3: TGTGCCTGGAGTCCGGGACAGGGTAATGAGCAGTTCTTC.

The chain uses TRBV10-3 and TRBJ2-1, with 7 bases aligning to TRBD1. The CDR3 totals 15 residues. V lost 8 bases and J lost 5; bases outside the gene matches: 12. CDR1 and CDR2 (germline): ENHRY, SYGVKD. CDR3 residues: CAIGDDGTEHNEQFF. CDR3 in DNA: TGTGCCATCGGAGATGACGGGACAGAGCACAATGAGCAGTTCTTC.

This chain links TRBV7-6 with TRBJ2-7; maybe TRBD1 (5 bases). V lost 1 base and J 2 bases, leaving 9 bases between the germline ends. Germline V gene lookup returns CDR1 SGHVS and CDR2 FNYEAQ. The CDR3 contains 14 residues. CDR3 residues: CASSLGTSTYEQYF. CDR3 coding DNA: TGTGCCAGCAGCTTAGGGACATCCACCTACGAGCAGTACTTC. The full variable domain, in which reference TRBV7-6 and TRBJ2-7 provide the parts outside the CDR3, is GAGVSQSPRYKVTKRGQDVALRCDPISGHVSLYWYRQALGQGPEFLTYFNYEAQQDKSGLPNDRFSAERPEGSISTLTIQRTEQRDSAMYRCASSLGTSTYEQYFGPGTRLTVT.

This chain uses TRBV6-5 with TRBJ2-2, with 10 bases lining up with TRBD1. Trimming took 7 bases from V and 4 from J; bases not matched to a gene: 6. Germline loops: CDR1 MNHEY, CDR2 SVGAGI. This CDR3 is 15 amino acids long. The CDR3 is CASMLRQGATGELFF. The CDR3 DNA follows: TGTGCCAGCATGTTAAGACAGGGGGCCACCGGGGAGCTGTTTTTT.

CDR3 sequence: CASSGPHDRGTSLGGELFF. In nucleotides, the CDR3 is TGTGCCAGCAGCGGACCCCACGACAGGGGGACGAGTTTGGGCGGGGAGCTGTTTTTT. The rearrangement joins TRBV9 to TRBJ2-2; 9 nucleotides agree with TRBD1. Germline assignment: CDR1 SGDLS and CDR2 YYNGEE. V dropped 3 bases and J dropped 7; count of bases not matched to a gene: 19. The CDR3 is 19 amino acids.

The chain joins TRBV25-1 to TRBJ1-1, with 8 bases lining up with TRBD1. V shed 4 bases and J 1 base; nucleotides not matched to a gene: 2. The CDR3 consists of 14 residues. The germline gives CDR1 MGHDK, CDR2 SYGVNS. The CDR3 region is CASSGQGRNTEAFF. Written as DNA, the CDR3 is TGTGCCAGCAGTGGACAGGGGAGGAACACTGAAGCTTTCTTT.

The chain links TRBV7-2 to TRBJ2-7, with 8 bases matching TRBD2. This CDR3 region has 15 residues. Germline V lookup: CDR1 SGHTA, CDR2 FQGNSA. After removal of 5 bases from V and 4 bases from J, the junction contained 10 bases not matched to a gene. The CDR3 reads CASSPHVAGTYEQYF. The CDR3 nucleotides read TGTGCCAGCAGCCCTCACGTAGCGGGAACGTACGAGCAGTACTTC. The variable domain in full, completed from reference TRBV7-2 and TRBJ2-7, reads GAGVSQSPSNKVTEKGKDVELRCDPISGHTALYWYRQSLGQGLEFLIYFQGNSAPDKSGLPSDRFSAERTGGSVSTLTIQRTQQEDSAVYLCASSPHVAGTYEQYFGPGTRLTVT.

The chain joins TRBV19 to TRBJ2-5, with D possibly matching TRBD2 (6 bases). Germline-derived CDR1 and CDR2 are LNHDA and SQIVND (reference sequence). V was trimmed by 9 bases and J by 4 bases, leaving 18 bases between them. This CDR3 region has 14 residues. The CDR3 is CASGREIRGETQYF. The CDR3 bases are TGTGCCAGCGGACGGGAGATTCGGGGAGAGACCCAGTACTTC.

CDR3 in DNA: TGCGCCAGCAGCCAAGGCCAGACCTACGAGCAGTACTTC. This gives the protein CASSQGQTYEQYF. The chain combines TRBV4-1 with TRBJ2-7; D call uncertain. Trimming shortened V by 1 base and J by 2 bases, and 6 bases separated the two germline ends. Germline CDR1 is MGHRA and CDR2 is YSYEKL. The CDR3 length is 13 residues.

This chain connects TRBV15 to TRBJ2-7; TRBD2 is a possible D gene (5 bases). Per germline, CDR1 LNHNV and CDR2 YYDKDF (reference sequence). The CDR3 loop spans 15 amino acids. V shed 4 bases and J shed 6 bases, with 19 bases lying between them. Here the CDR3 DNA reads TGTGCCACCAGCAAAGCGGATCGGCGGAATTCCGAGCAGTACTTC. As protein: CATSKADRRNSEQYF.

The V call is TRBV29-1, the J call TRBJ2-1; 16 bases align to TRBD2. The germline gives CDR1 SQVTM, CDR2 ANQGSEA. CDR3 length: 20 residues. The J segment lost 6 bases and the V segment lost 7 bases, leaving 21 bases of the junction unmatched. CDR3 sequence reads: CSAQKLGTSGGAGVANEQFF. The CDR3 coding sequence is TGCAGCGCTCAGAAACTAGGGACTAGCGGGGGGGCCGGGGTCGCCAATGAGCAGTTCTTC.

The chain is built from TRBV6-1 and TRBJ2-7; 12 positions agree with TRBD1. V lost 0 bases, J lost 7 bases, and 7 bases stayed unmatched. This CDR3 is built from 16 residues. Germline V lookup: CDR1 MNHNS, CDR2 SASEGT. As DNA, the CDR3 is TGTGCCAGCAGTGAAGCGAAGGGACAGGGGGCGGATGAGCAGTACTTC. Residues: CASSEAKGQGADEQYF.